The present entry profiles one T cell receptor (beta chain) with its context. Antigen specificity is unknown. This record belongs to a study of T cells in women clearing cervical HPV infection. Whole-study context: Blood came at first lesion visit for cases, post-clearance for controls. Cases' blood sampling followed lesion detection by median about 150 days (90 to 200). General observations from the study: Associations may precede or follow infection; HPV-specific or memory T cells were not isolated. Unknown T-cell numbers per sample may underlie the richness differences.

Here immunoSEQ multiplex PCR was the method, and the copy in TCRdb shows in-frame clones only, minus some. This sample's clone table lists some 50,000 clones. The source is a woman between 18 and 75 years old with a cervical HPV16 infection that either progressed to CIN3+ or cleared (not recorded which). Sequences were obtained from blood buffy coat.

Partial CDR3 DNA: TGCGCCAGCAGCGTCCAGGGGGACACTGAA. Encoded protein: CASSVQGDTE. The CDR3 in full is CASSVQGDTEAFF. The chain uses TRBV5-1 and TRBJ1-1, with 7 bases identical to TRBD1. The read is 3 residues too short to cover the CDR3 end, so that end is filled in from the germline J gene. The CDR3 has 13 residues. Germline CDR1 and CDR2: SGHRS and YFSETQ. The junction had 3 bases not matched to a gene; V was cut back by 4 bases and J by 3 bases.